The rows below give T cell receptor beta chains drawn from one sample of a study of blood T cell repertoires in COVID-19. Produced via immunoSEQ multiplex PCR; TCRdb's table is partial and in-frame only. The sample holds 100,000 to 150,000 clones; approximately 86% are singletons and the top ten take approximately 2.3%. Input material: PBMCs or T cells enriched from blood (not recorded which). The receptors originated from a woman between 45 and 65 years old who had recovered from COVID-19. The CDR3 runs from the conserved cysteine through the conserved F or W. D genes are given only for firm matches. Rows may omit the clone size; those that give it use once, few, many or a size class.

v_call,d_call,j_call,clone_size,cdr3_nt,cdr3_aa
TRBV5-1,TRBD2,TRBJ2-1,once,TGCGCCAGCAGCTTGGATGGTAGCGGGGGCCGCCTCTCCTACAATGAGCAGTTCTTC,CASSLDGSGGRLSYNEQFF
TRBV10-3,TRBD1,TRBJ1-5,.,TGTGCCATCAGTGACTCAGGGGGCTTGGAGCCCCAGCATTTT,CAISDSGGLEPQHF
TRBV28,.,TRBJ2-5,.,TGTGCCAGCAGCCCCGTAGCGTTAGAGACCCAGTACTTC,CASSPVALETQYF
TRBV7-9,TRBD2,TRBJ2-3,.,TGTGCCAGCTACGACCCGGCTAGCGGGGGGACAGATACGCAGTATTTT,CASYDPASGGTDTQYF
TRBV27,.,TRBJ2-6,.,TGTGCCAGCAGCCCAGGTGGTGGGGCCAACGTCCTGACTTTC,CASSPGGGANVLTF
TRBV10-3,.,TRBJ2-1,.,TGTGCCATCGACAGTGGTCAGTCCCCCCCCAAGAGCTCCTACAATGAGCAGTTCTTC,CAIDSGQSPPKSSYNEQFF
TRBV4-1,.,TRBJ1-3,.,TGCGCCAGCAGCCCAGGTGGCAGGGGCTATGGAAACACCATATATTTT,CASSPGGRGYGNTIYF
TRBV6-5,.,TRBJ1-1,.,TGTGCCAGCAGGACCCAAGGAGGGCGAGAAGCTTTCTTT,CASRTQGGREAFF
TRBV3-1/TRBV3-2,.,TRBJ1-2,.,TGTGCCAGCAGCCAAGTGGGTAATGGCGGCTATGGCTACACCTTC,CASSQVGNGGYGYTF
TRBV19,.,TRBJ2-7,.,TGTGCCAGTACCGTTCGGGGTGGGGCCTACGAGCAGTACTTC,CASTVRGGAYEQYF
TRBV5-6,.,TRBJ2-7,.,TGTGCCAGCAGATCGGGTCTCGGAGAGTACTTC,CASRSGLGEYF
TRBV5-1,.,TRBJ1-2,.,TGCGCCAGCAGCTTGGGCGGGGGAGAGGGCTACACCTTC,CASSLGGGEGYTF
TRBV6-2/TRBV6-3,.,TRBJ2-7,.,TGTGCCAGCAGTATCTATGTAACTACCGAGCAGTACTTC,CASSIYVTTEQYF
TRBV12-3/TRBV12-4,.,TRBJ2-7,.,TGTGCCAGCAGTACGCTGAGGGAGCAGTACTTC,CASSTLREQYF
TRBV19,TRBD1,TRBJ2-7,.,TGTGCCAGTAGCCTCACAGGGGCCCAATACGAGCAGTACTTC,CASSLTGAQYEQYF
TRBV11-3,TRBD1,TRBJ2-7,few,TGTGCCAGCAGCTTAGTTTTGGACAGGGCCTACGAGCAGTACTTC,CASSLVLDRAYEQYF
TRBV7-2,.,TRBJ2-3,.,TGTGCCAGCAGCCCGAGATCAGGGGGGTACACAGATACGCAGTATTTT,CASSPRSGGYTDTQYF
TRBV7-3,TRBD2,TRBJ2-3,.,TGTGCCAGCAGCTTAGGTGGACTAGCCCCAGATACGCAGTATTTT,CASSLGGLAPDTQYF
TRBV6-5,TRBD1,TRBJ1-2,.,TGTGCCAGCAGTCTATCAGGGGGCGGCTATGGCTACACCTTC,CASSLSGGGYGYTF
TRBV7-8,.,TRBJ2-2,few,TGTGCCAGCAGCTTATGGGGGGACACCGGGGAGCTGTTTTTT,CASSLWGDTGELFF
TRBV27,.,TRBJ1-1,.,TGTGCCAGCAGTCCACCAGGGCCCACTGAAGCTTTCTTT,CASSPPGPTEAFF
TRBV9,.,TRBJ2-5,once,TGTGCCAGCAGCTTCTCGGGGCGCGGGAAAGAGACCCAGTACTTC,CASSFSGRGKETQYF
TRBV7-9,TRBD1,TRBJ2-3,.,TGTGCCAGCAGCACCTACAGGGGACGTGATAATACGCAGTATTTT,CASSTYRGRDNTQYF
TRBV19,.,TRBJ2-5,.,TGTGCCAGTTGGCAGGGGCGTTTTTACTTC,CASWQGRFYF
TRBV3-1/TRBV3-2,TRBD1,TRBJ1-1,.,TGTGCCAGCAGCTTCCGACAGGGCACTGAAGCTTTCTTT,CASSFRQGTEAFF
TRBV9,TRBD1,TRBJ2-7,few,TGTGCCAGCAGCCCCGGGACAGGGGGGGTCCACGAGCAGTACTTC,CASSPGTGGVHEQYF
TRBV5-6,.,TRBJ1-5,few,TGTGCCAGCAGCTTGTCTAATCAGCCCCAGCATTTT,CASSLSNQPQHF
TRBV2,.,TRBJ2-7,.,TGTGCCAGCAGCACCTACGAGCAGTACTTC,CASSTYEQYF
TRBV9,TRBD2,TRBJ2-7,.,TGTGCCAGCAGCGACGGGACTAGCGGGGGCTACGAGCAGTACTTC,CASSDGTSGGYEQYF
TRBV6-5,.,TRBJ1-6,.,TGTGCCAGCAGTTACTCGTTAGGAGCCAATTCACCCCTCCACTTT,CASSYSLGANSPLHF
TRBV7-9,TRBD1,TRBJ2-2,.,TGTGCCAGCCCCGGACAGGACTACACCGGGGAGCTGTTTTTT,CASPGQDYTGELFF